This T cell receptor beta chain was sequenced for a study of shared clonotypes between healthy human individuals. General study results and limits: Genetic and exposure-history diversity was limited by the small donor number. Clonotypes shared by all four donors outscored non-shared clonotypes in generation probability. Incompleteness in sorted-subset sequencing, despite large depth, was shown by rarefaction.

In the case of this clone: Its specificity is unknown.

Only CD45RO-negative cells positively selected for CCR7 counted as naive CD8 cells, so terminally differentiated effector memory CD45RA+ cells were excluded. Germline V CDR1 and CDR2: MNHNS, SASEGT. V shed 5 bases and J shed 2 bases, with 10 bases lying between them. CDR3 size: 13 residues. Template for every sorted-subset replicate PCR totaled about 200 ng DNA, around 33,000 T cell genomes. The protocol was immunoSEQ multiplex PCR, while the TCRdb copy is restricted to in-frame clones and leaves out a portion. The profile covers about 2.2 million clones, with around 95% appearing a single time and 1.5% to 2% taken by the ten largest.

The specimen sequenced was naive CD8+ T cells from PBMCs. The chain couples TRBV6-1 to TRBJ2-7; D unresolved. The TCR originated in a man between 18 and 35 years old in good health. Some clones in this sample may be carry-over from other donors' samples. This CDR3 reads CASSRTVTYEQYF. In nucleotides, the CDR3 is TGTGCCAGCAGTCGGACGGTGACCTACGAGCAGTACTTC.